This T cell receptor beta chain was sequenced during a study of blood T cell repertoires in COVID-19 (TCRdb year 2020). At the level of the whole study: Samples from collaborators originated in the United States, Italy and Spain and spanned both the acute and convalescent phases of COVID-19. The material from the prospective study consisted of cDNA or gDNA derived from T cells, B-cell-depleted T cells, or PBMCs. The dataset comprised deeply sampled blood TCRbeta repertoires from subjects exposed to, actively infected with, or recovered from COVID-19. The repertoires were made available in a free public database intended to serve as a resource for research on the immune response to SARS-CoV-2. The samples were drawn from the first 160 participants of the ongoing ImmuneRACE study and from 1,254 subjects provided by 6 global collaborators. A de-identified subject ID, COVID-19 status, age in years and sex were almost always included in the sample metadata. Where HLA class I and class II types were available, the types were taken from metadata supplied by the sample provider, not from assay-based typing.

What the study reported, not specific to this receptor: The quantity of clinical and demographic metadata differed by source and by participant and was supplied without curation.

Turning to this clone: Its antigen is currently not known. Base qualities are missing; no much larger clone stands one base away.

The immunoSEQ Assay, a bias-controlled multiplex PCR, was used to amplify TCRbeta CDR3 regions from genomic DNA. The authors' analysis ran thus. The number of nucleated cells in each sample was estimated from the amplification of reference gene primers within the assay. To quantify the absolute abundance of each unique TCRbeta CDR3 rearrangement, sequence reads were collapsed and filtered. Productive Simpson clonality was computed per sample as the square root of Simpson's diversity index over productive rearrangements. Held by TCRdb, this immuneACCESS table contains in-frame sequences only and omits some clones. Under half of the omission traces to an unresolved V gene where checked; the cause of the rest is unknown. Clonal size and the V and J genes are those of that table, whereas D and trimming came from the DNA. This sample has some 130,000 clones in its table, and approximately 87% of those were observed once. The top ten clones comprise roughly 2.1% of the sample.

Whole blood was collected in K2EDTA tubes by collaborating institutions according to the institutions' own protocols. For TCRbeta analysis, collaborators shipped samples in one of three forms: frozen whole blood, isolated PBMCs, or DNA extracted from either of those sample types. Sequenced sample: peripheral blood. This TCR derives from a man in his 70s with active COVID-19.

CDR3 loop: CASSIRDSYGYTF. The bases are TGTGCCAGTAGTATCCGGGACAGTTATGGCTACACCTTC. The V and J genes are TRBV19 and TRBJ1-2, with 7 middle bases fitting TRBD1. The CDR3 sequence holds 13 residues, the cysteine and phenylalanine included. Here the CDR3 DNA is all that survives: 39 bases in frame from base 1. The germline V gene (reference sequence) sets CDR1 to LNHDA and CDR2 to SQIVND. Trimming accounts for 3 bases at V and 5 bases at J, while the number of junction bases matched to no gene is 3.